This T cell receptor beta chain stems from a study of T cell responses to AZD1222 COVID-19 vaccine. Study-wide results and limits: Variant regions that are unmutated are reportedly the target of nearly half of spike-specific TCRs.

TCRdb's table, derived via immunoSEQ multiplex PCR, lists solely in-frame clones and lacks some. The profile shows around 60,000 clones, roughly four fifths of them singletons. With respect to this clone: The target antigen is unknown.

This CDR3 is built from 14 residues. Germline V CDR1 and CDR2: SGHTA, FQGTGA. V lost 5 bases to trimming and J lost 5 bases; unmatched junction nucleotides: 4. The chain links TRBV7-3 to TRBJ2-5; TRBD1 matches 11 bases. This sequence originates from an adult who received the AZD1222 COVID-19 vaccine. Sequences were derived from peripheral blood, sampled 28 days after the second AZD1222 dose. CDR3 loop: CASSPGTGGETQYF. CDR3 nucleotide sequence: TGTGCCAGCAGCCCCGGGACAGGGGGGGAGACCCAGTACTTC.